The T cell receptor (beta chain) described here comes from a study of molecular identifiers for immune sequencing clone quantification. Overall study: Split five ways in replicates, RNA from around 20,000 or 99,000 naive CD8 cells had four portions sequenced. General study points: Over 97% of effector molecules, but under 1% in naive cells, were held by clones with more than 20 RNA copies.

This clonotype has just one count. Its antigen is not identified. Each CDR3 protein gets one entry after TCRdb re-called the PCR reads with MiXCR. The sample holds about 510,000 distinct CDR3 sequences; around 23% are singletons and the top ten take 0.7% to 0.9%. V gave up 5 bases and J gave up 5 bases, with 12 bases separating them. The CDR3 runs to 13 residues. Per the germline V gene, CDR1 is SEHNR and CDR2 is FQNEAQ (reference sequence). The rearrangement links TRBV7-9 to TRBJ1-1, with D perhaps TRBD1 (5 bases). This TCR derives from a human donor in good health. Some libraries in this study had Jurkat cell RNA spiked in. Source material: naive CD8+ T cells from blood, with Jurkat cell RNA spiked in. The subset is: FACS-sorted CD8+CD4-CCR7+CD45RA+ naive T cells. In nucleotides, the CDR3 is TGTGCCAGCAGCGCGTCAGGGTGTACTGAAGCTTTCTTT. Amino acid sequence: CASSASGCTEAFF.